This paragraph reports one TCR beta chain. Antigen: not known. This record comes from a study of CXCR3-negative and CXCR3-positive naive CD8 T cells. Study-level results: CXCR3-negative naive cells had less hydrophobic TRB CDR3s than did CXCR3-positive naive cells.

The authors prepared UMI-labeled TRB cDNA libraries by 5' RACE. TCRdb re-called the 5' RACE reads and gives one entry per CDR3 protein, without DNA. The listing contains around 160,000 distinct CDR3 sequences. CDR3 length equals 14 residues. What was sequenced was naive CXCR3+ CD8+ T cells from blood. Subset specified: CD45RO-CCR7+CD27+CD95- naive CD8+ T cells expressing CXCR3 (TNR3+). This TCR was sampled from a human donor in good health. Some clones in this sample may be carry-over from other donors' samples. The rearrangement uses TRBV12-3 or TRBV12-4 and TRBJ1-1. The CDR3 is CASSPFDAGTEAFF.